Presented here are 5 T cell receptor beta chains from one specimen sequenced in a study of blood T cell repertoires in COVID-19. Measured with immunoSEQ multiplex PCR; TCRdb has only the in-frame clones, and not every one. The data show under 200,000 clones, with roughly 90% seen just once and about 10% held by the top ten. Sequencing used peripheral blood. These receptors all stem from a woman aged 55 to 70 with COVID-19, enrolled during active disease.

The chain couples TRBV5-1 to TRBJ1-6; possibly TRBD1 for D (6 bases). From germline, CDR1 is SGHRS and CDR2 YFSETQ. Trimming pared 3 bases from V and 6 bases from J, leaving 10 bases between. This CDR3 is built from 14 residues. CDR3: CASSSDSFNSPLHF. The DNA of the CDR3 is TGCGCCAGCAGCTCGGACAGCTTTAATTCACCCCTCCACTTT.

The chain employs TRBV21-1 and TRBJ1-2; TRBD1 is the table's D call and was not checked against the DNA. TRBV21-1 is listed as a pseudogene. The CDR3 loop spans 13 amino acids. This chain's CDR3 is CASSLKGAQGYTF. In DNA form, the CDR3 reads TGTGCCAGCAGCTTAAAGGGGGCGCAGGGCTACACCTTC.

The chain joins TRBV6-5 to TRBJ2-7, with a tentative D call TRBD1 (6 bases). V shed 4 bases and J shed 6 bases, with 19 bases lying between them. CDR3 length: 15 amino acids. Germline V lookup: CDR1 MNHEY, CDR2 SVGAGI. The CDR3 loop reads CASSFASGTLIEQYF. CDR3 DNA: TGTGCCAGCAGTTTTGCTTCCGGGACATTAATCGAGCAGTACTTC.

The chain carries TRBV10-3 and TRBJ1-2, with 9 bases aligning to TRBD1. The V segment lost 6 bases and the J segment 7 bases; nucleotides outside the gene matches: 9. The germline V gene encodes CDR1 ENHRY and CDR2 SYGVKD. The CDR3 runs 14 residues. The DNA of the CDR3 is TGTGCCATCAGACAGACAGGGGGAAGTGTTGGCTACACCTTC. It specifies CAIRQTGGSVGYTF.

V is TRBV11-3 and J is TRBJ2-5; 7 nucleotides agree with TRBD2. V shed 3 bases, J shed 5 bases, and the junction held 6 bases outside the gene matches. Germline values: CDR1 SGHNT, CDR2 YENEEA. The CDR3 spans 14 residues. CDR3 DNA: TGTGCCAGCAGCTTTGGGACGGGAGGCGAGACCCAGTACTTC. It yields the protein CASSFGTGGETQYF.